Many counts were recorded for the clone carrying this T cell receptor (beta chain). One end of the junction fails to match germline, which may point to a read error. One entry per CDR3 protein results from TCRdb running MiXCR on the RT-PCR reads. The sample holds some 230,000 distinct CDR3 sequences, 13% to 15% seen once. CDR1 and CDR2 from the germline V gene are SGHTA and FQGNSA. This CDR3 region has 11 residues. This record belongs to a study of patients and donors after allogeneic stem cell transplantation. The chain employs TRBV7-2 and TRBJ1-6; the D is unclear. Sequencing was performed on blood, either unsorted or a sorted T cell fraction (not recorded which). The source of this sequence is a human donor who was either an allogeneic HSCT recipient or a stem cell or donor lymphocyte infusion donor (not recorded which). It is not recorded whose cells these are; they may come from a transplant donor. CDR3 sequence: CASSLGSQLEF. CDR3 nucleotide sequence: TGTGCCAGCAGCTTAGGTTCCCAATTAGAATTT.